This entry concerns a single TCR beta chain. Its antigen is currently unknown. This entry belongs to a study of OX40 agonist ivuxolimab in advanced cancers. Overall study context: Two patients with cutaneous melanoma and one with hepatocellular carcinoma, three in total, showed partial responses.

The data were produced by immunoSEQ multiplex PCR, yet TCRdb's version contains in-frame clones alone and is incomplete. Of around 45,000 clones detected, roughly 86% appear once; the ten largest clones hold about 7.8%. Patients who had autoimmune disease history or got systemic immunosuppression were left out. Study observations and caveats: Part of the nonresponder group also had normalized T-cell clonal expansion that was low.

This CDR3 is built from 15 residues. With V trimmed by 2 bases and J by 5 bases, 6 bases remained unmatched. Germline lookup yields CDR1 SNHLY and CDR2 FYNNEI. V and J are TRBV2 and TRBJ2-7; 10 bases are a match to TRBD2. The sample was CD4+ or CD8+ T cells sorted from blood, taken in a trial of the OX40 agonist ivuxolimab. The receptor was isolated from an adult with an advanced solid tumor such as melanoma, head and neck, liver or kidney cancer. The CDR3 DNA follows: TGTGCCAGCAGTGAAAATCCCCTAGCGGGAGACGAGCAGTACTTC. It codes for CASSENPLAGDEQYF.